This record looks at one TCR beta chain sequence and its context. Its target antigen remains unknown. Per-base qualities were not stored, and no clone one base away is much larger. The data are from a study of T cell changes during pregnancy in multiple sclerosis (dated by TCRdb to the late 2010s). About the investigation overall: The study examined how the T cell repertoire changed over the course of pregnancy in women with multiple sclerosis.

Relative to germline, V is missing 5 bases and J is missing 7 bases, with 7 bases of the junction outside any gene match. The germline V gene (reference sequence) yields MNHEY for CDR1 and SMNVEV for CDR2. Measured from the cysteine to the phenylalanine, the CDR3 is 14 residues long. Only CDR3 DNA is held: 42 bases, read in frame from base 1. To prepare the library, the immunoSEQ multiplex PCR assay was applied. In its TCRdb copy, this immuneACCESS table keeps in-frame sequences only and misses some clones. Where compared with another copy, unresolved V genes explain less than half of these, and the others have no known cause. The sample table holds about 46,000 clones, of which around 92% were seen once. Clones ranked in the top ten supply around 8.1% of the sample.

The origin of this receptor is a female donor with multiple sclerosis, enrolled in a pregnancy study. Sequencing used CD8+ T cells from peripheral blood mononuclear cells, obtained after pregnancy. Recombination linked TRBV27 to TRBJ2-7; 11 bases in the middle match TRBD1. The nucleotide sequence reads TGTGCCAGCAGTAAGGGGACAGGGGGGAAGGAGCAGTACTTC. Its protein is CASSKGTGGKEQYF.